The next 5 T cell receptor beta chains were all read from a single sample in a study of PD-L1 blockade in urothelial cancer. The time point: peripheral blood 6 weeks after treatment start. Only in-frame clones appear in the TCRdb table, and some are missing; sequencing was by immunoSEQ multiplex PCR. The sample has 95,000 to 130,000 clones, 75% to 90% seen once; the top ten hold more than 1.5%. Sequenced material: PBMCs, taken around atezolizumab (anti-PD-L1) treatment. These receptor sequences come from a man in his 60s with urothelial cancer.

This clone was seen once. The chain combines TRBV29-1 with TRBJ2-6; D is undetermined. Germline assignment: CDR1 SQVTM and CDR2 ANQGSEA. Trimming removed 1 base at V and 4 bases at J, with 8 bases between. This CDR3 has 14 residues. CDR3 sequence: CSVEGLAGANVLTF. CDR3 nucleotide sequence: TGCAGCGTTGAAGGACTGGCCGGGGCCAACGTCCTGACTTTC. The full variable domain, completed using reference TRBV29-1 and TRBJ2-6, is SAVISQKPSRDICQRGTSLTIQCQVDSQVTMMFWYRQQPGQSLTLIATANQGSEATYESGFVIDKFPISRPNLTFSTLTVSNMSPEDSSIYLCSVEGLAGANVLTFGAGSRLTVL.

Comments on this clone: This sample includes further DNA sequences coding for the same CDR3. The J gene is TRBJ1-5, the V gene TRBV18, with D unresolved. This CDR3 is 13 amino acids long. Germline CDR1 and CDR2: KGHSH and LQKENI. V was clipped by 2 bases and J by 5 bases, with 7 bases between them. DNA of the CDR3: TGTGCCAGCTCACCAGACCGGGATCAGCCCCAGCATTTT. Protein product: CASSPDRDQPQHF.

The chain is built from TRBV28 and TRBJ2-7; D not certain. Germline values: CDR1 MDHEN, CDR2 SYDVKM. The CDR3 totals 11 residues. Trimming cost V 4 bases and J 2 bases, with 3 bases left between them. The CDR3 DNA follows: TGTGCCAGCAGTTCCACCTACGAGCAGTACTTC. Translated, it gives CASSSTYEQYF.

The J gene is TRBJ1-3, the V gene TRBV18; TRBD1 matches 7 bases. The CDR3 totals 14 residues. Trimming at V came to 0 bases and at J to 4 bases, leaving 0 bases not matched to a gene. The germline V gene encodes CDR1 KGHSH and CDR2 LQKENI. The CDR3: CASSPPGQGNTIYF. The CDR3, as DNA: TGTGCCAGCTCACCACCGGGACAGGGAAACACCATATATTTT.

The chain combines TRBV18 with TRBJ1-1; D ambiguous. Germline-derived CDR1 and CDR2 are KGHSH and LQKENI. V lost 3 bases and J 3 bases, leaving 14 bases between the germline ends. The CDR3 runs 15 residues. The CDR3 loop reads CASSPRARKDTEAFF. CDR3 nucleotide sequence: TGTGCCAGCTCACCGAGGGCAAGAAAGGACACTGAAGCTTTCTTT.